This record concerns one T cell receptor (beta chain) sequence. Treatment denoted: randomized to nivolumab then ipilimumab (arm A) or the reverse (arm B). This entry belongs to a study of sequential checkpoint blockade in melanoma. The CDR3 is 20 residues long. CDR1 is LNHDA, CDR2 SQIVND, per germline (reference sequence). V dropped 5 bases and J dropped 2; count of bases not matched to a gene: 15. Profiling relied on immunoSEQ multiplex PCR, and the TCRdb table lists in-frame clones only, not all of them. The repertoire holds about 19,000 clones, with roughly 73% as singletons. The sequencing here drew on tumor tissue (inferred from file names), taken from a patient given nivolumab and ipilimumab in sequence. The TCR sequence derives from a human donor with melanoma. The chain combines TRBV19 with TRBJ1-6; 10 bases agree with TRBD1. The chain's CDR3 is CASSPKGPLTGGAYNSPLHF. CDR3 DNA: TGTGCCAGTAGTCCCAAAGGCCCCTTGACAGGGGGCGCCTATAATTCACCCCTCCACTTT.